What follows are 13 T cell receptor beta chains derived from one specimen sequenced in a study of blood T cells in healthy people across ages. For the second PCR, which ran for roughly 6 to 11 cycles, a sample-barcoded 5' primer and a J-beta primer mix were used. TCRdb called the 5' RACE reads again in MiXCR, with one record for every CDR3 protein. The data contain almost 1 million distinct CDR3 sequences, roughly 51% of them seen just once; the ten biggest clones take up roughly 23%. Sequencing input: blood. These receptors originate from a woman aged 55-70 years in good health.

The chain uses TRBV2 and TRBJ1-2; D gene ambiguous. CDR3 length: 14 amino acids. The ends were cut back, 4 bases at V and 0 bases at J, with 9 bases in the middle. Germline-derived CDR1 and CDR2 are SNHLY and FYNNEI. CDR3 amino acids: CASSAETANYGYTF. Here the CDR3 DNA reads TGTGCCAGCAGTGCGGAAACAGCTAACTATGGCTACACCTTC.

CDR3 loop: CASSLSRTAENSPLHF. Here the CDR3 DNA reads TGTGCCAGCAGCTTATCTAGGACAGCTGAAAATTCACCCCTCCACTTT. This chain connects TRBV7-2 to TRBJ1-6, with D possibly TRBD1 on 6 matching bases. There are 16 residues in the CDR3. Germline assignment: CDR1 SGHTA and CDR2 FQGNSA. V was cut by 2 bases and J by 7 bases, with 15 bases left in between.

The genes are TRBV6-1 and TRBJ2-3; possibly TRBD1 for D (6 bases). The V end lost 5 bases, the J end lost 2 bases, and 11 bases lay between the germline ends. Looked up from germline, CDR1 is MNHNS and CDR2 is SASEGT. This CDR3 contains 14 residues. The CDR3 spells CASSQDSFTDTQYF. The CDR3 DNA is TGTGCCAGCAGTCAGGACAGCTTCACAGATACGCAGTATTTT.

The CDR3 nucleotides are TGCAGTGCTAGGATCTCTGCCGACGGCCCTGGCAATCAGCCCCAGCATTTT. Its translation is CSARISADGPGNQPQHF. The chain uses TRBV20-1 and TRBJ1-5; no firm D call. The CDR3 totals 17 residues. Between the trimmed V and J ends, which lost 3 bases and 2 bases, there was a span of 20 bases. Germline loops: CDR1 DFQATT, CDR2 SNEGSKA (reference sequence).

CDR3 in amino acids: CASSPRTSGSGPYNEQYF. In DNA, the CDR3 is TGTGCCAGCAGCCCCCGGACTAGCGGGAGTGGACCCTACAATGAGCAGTACTTC. The chain combines TRBV28 with TRBJ2-7, with 13 bases fitting TRBD2. The V segment lost 6 bases and the J segment 7 bases; nucleotides outside the gene matches: 18. CDR1 and CDR2 from the germline V gene are MDHEN and SYDVKM. There are 18 residues in the CDR3.

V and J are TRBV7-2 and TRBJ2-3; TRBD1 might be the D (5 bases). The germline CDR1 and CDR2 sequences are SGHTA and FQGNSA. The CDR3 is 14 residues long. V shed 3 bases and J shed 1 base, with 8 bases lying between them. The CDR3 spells CASSLRRGTDTQYF. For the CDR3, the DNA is TGTGCCAGCAGCTTGCGCAGGGGCACAGATACGCAGTATTTT.

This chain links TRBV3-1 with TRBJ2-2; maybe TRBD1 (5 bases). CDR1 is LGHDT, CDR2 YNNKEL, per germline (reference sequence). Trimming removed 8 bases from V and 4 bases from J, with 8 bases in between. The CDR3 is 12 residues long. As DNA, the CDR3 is TGTGCCAGCCAGGGTCGCACCGGGGAGCTGTTTTTT. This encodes CASQGRTGELFF.

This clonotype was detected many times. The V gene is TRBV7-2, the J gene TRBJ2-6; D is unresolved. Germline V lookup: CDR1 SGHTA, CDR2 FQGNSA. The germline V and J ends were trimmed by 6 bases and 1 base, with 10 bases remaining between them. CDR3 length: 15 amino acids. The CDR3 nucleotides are TGTGCCAGCAGTTTCGTGGGTTCTGGGGCCAACGTCCTGACTTTC. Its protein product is CASSFVGSGANVLTF.

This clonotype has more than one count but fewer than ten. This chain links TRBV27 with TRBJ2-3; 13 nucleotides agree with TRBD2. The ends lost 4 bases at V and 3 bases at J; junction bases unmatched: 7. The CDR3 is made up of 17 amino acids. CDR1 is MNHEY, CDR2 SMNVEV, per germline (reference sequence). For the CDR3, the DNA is TGTGCCAGCAGTTCTCGGACTAGCGGGAGCTATACAGATACGCAGTATTTT. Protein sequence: CASSSRTSGSYTDTQYF.

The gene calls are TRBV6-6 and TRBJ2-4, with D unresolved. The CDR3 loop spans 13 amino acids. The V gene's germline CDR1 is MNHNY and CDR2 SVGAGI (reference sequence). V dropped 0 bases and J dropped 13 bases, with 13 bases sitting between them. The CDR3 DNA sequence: TGTGCCAGCAGTTACTCGGAATACAATGAGCAGTACTTC. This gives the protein CASSYSEYNEQYF.

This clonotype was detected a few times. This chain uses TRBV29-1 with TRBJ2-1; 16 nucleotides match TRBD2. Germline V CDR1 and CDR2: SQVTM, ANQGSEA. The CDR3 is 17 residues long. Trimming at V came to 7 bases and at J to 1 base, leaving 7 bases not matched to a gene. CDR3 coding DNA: TGCAGCGCCCTCGGGACTAGCGGGAGGGGATCCTACAATGAGCAGTTCTTC. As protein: CSALGTSGRGSYNEQFF.

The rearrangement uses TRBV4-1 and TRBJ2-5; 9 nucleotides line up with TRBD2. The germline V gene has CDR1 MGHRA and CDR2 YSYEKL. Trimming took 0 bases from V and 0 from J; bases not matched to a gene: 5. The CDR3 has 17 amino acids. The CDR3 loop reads CASSQDGSGGYQETQYF. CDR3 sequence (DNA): TGCGCCAGCAGCCAAGATGGAAGCGGGGGGTACCAAGAGACCCAGTACTTC.

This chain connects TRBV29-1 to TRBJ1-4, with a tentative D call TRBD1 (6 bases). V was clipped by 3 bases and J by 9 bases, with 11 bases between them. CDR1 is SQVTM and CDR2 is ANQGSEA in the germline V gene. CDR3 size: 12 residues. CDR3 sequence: CSVDVDRQKLFF. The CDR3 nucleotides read TGCAGCGTTGACGTCGACAGGCAAAAACTGTTTTTT.